This T cell receptor (beta chain) was captured in a study of blood T cell repertoires in COVID-19. As for the study in general: Sites in the United States, Italy and Spain provided acute and convalescent COVID-19 samples. T cells, B-cell-depleted T cells, or PBMCs supplied cDNA or gDNA.

In the authors' workflow: Estimation of nucleated cell counts relied on the amplification of reference gene primers. Measured with immunoSEQ multiplex PCR; TCRdb has only the in-frame clones, and not every one. V and J calls and clone size follow that table, whereas D and trimming were derived from the DNA. Of approximately 300,000 clones in the sample, approximately 90% were seen once. The CDR3 consists of 15 residues. Germline lookup yields CDR1 LGHDT and CDR2 YNNKEL (reference sequence). Trimming cost V 2 bases and J 9 bases, with 17 bases left between them. Sequencing was carried out using peripheral blood. The rearrangement links TRBV3-1 (or the pseudogene TRBV3-2) to TRBJ2-1; perhaps TRBD1 as D (6 bases). The receptor's source is a woman in her forties with acute or convalescent COVID-19. The CDR3 DNA reads as TGTGCCAGCAGCCAACTCGAACAGGGTGTAGGTGAGCAGTTCTTC. Its translation is CASSQLEQGVGEQFF.